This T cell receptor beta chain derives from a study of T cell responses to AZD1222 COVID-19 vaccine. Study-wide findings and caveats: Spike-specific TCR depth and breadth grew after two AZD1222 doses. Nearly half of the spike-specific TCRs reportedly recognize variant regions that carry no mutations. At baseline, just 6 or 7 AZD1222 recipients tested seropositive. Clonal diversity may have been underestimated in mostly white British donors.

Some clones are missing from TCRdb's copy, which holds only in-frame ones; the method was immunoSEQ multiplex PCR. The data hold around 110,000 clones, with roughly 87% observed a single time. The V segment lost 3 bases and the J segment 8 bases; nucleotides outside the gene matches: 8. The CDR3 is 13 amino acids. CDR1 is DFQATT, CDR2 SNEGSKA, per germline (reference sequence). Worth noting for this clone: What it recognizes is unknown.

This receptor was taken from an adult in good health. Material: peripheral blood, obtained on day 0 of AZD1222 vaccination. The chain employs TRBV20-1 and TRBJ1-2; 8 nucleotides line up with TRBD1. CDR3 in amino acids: CSASQYRGYGYTF. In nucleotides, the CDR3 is TGCAGTGCTAGTCAGTACAGGGGGTACGGCTACACCTTC.